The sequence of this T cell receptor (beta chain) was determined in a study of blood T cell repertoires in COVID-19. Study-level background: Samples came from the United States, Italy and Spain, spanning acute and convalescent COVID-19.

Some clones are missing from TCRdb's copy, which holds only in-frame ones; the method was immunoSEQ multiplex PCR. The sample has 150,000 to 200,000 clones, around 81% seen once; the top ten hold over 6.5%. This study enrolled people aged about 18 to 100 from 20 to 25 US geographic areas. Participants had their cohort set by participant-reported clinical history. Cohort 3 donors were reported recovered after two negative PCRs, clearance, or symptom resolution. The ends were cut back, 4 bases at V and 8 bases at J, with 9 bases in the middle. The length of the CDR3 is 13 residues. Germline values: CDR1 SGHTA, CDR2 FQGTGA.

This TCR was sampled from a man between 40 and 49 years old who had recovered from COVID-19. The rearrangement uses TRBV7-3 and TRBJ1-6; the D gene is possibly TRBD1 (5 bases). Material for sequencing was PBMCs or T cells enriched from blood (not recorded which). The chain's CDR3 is CASSYLGDSPLHF. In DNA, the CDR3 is TGTGCCAGCAGCTACCTAGGGGATTCACCCCTCCACTTT.